Below are 27 T cell receptor beta chains sequenced from a single sample in a study of cytotoxic CD8 clonotypes in ibrutinib-treated CLL. Generated by immunoSEQ multiplex PCR, the TCRdb table keeps only in-frame clones and is missing some. The table includes some 130,000 clones, 85% to 95% detected once. Here the sequenced sample was PBMCs, taken after 12 months of ibrutinib treatment. The receptor source for this set is a human donor with chronic lymphocytic leukemia.

This clone was recorded once. V is TRBV5-1 and J is TRBJ2-2; TRBD1 matches 9 bases. The CDR3 consists of 16 residues. Per the germline V gene, CDR1 is SGHRS and CDR2 is YFSETQ. With 4 bases clipped from V and 4 bases from J, the junction kept 8 bases outside the gene matches. The CDR3 nucleotides are TGCGCCAGCAGCCCGGGACAGGGACTAACCACCGGGGAGCTGTTTTTT. Its translation: CASSPGQGLTTGELFF.

The rearrangement joins TRBV29-1 to TRBJ1-1; D is unclear. The CDR3 totals 11 residues. Germline lookup yields CDR1 SQVTM and CDR2 ANQGSEA. V was pared by 4 bases and J by 6 bases, with 9 bases between. The CDR3 reads CSVVSPAEAFF. CDR3 in DNA: TGCAGCGTTGTTAGTCCGGCTGAAGCTTTCTTT. Combining the CDR3 with reference TRBV29-1 and TRBJ1-1 gives the whole variable domain SAVISQKPSRDICQRGTSLTIQCQVDSQVTMMFWYRQQPGQSLTLIATANQGSEATYESGFVIDKFPISRPNLTFSTLTVSNMSPEDSSIYLCSVVSPAEAFFGQGTRLTVV.

The gene calls are TRBV7-8 and TRBJ1-5; D is ambiguous. Germline V gene data show CDR1 as SGHVS and CDR2 as FQNEAQ. With 2 bases removed from V and 0 bases from J, the gap between germline ends came to 8 bases. The CDR3 covers 15 residues. CDR3 residues: CASSLLENSNQPQHF. The CDR3 nucleotides are TGTGCCAGCAGCTTACTGGAAAATAGCAATCAGCCCCAGCATTTT.

CDR3: CASSLYVGGSTDTQYF. In DNA, the CDR3 is TGTGCCAGCAGTTTATATGTGGGAGGGAGCACAGATACGCAGTATTTT. This chain links TRBV27 with TRBJ2-3, with 7 bases aligning to TRBD2. The germline CDR1 and CDR2 sequences are MNHEY and SMNVEV (reference sequence). This CDR3 has 16 amino acids. The J segment lost 0 bases and the V segment lost 1 base, leaving 4 bases of the junction unmatched.

The chain has TRBV4-3 and TRBJ2-5; D perhaps matches TRBD1 (5 bases). The CDR3 sequence is 15 residues long. V was cut by 4 bases and J by 4 bases, with 16 bases left in between. CDR1 and CDR2 from the germline V gene are LGHNA and YSLEER. The CDR3: CASSRHRLLGETQYF. The CDR3 nucleotides are TGCGCCAGCAGCCGACACAGGTTGCTCGGAGAGACCCAGTACTTC.

V gene TRBV18 combines with J gene TRBJ1-1; possible D gene TRBD1, 6 bases. The CDR3 contains 15 residues. Germline CDR1 and CDR2: KGHSH and LQKENI. V was clipped by 4 bases and J by 3 bases, with 15 bases between them. The DNA for the CDR3 is TGTGCCAGCTCACAGAGTCAGGGGCTGGACACTGAAGCTTTCTTT. It codes for CASSQSQGLDTEAFF.

This chain uses TRBV5-1 with TRBJ2-3; D remains ambiguous. V was trimmed by 3 bases and J by 0 bases, leaving 5 bases between them. Germline V lookup: CDR1 SGHRS, CDR2 YFSETQ. The CDR3 length is 13 residues. CDR3 sequence: CASSSASTDTQYF. Written as DNA, the CDR3 is TGCGCCAGCAGCTCGGCGAGCACAGATACGCAGTATTTT. Looking up the rest from reference TRBV5-1 and TRBJ2-3 gives the full variable domain: KAGVTQTPRYLIKTRGQQVTLSCSPISGHRSVSWYQQTPGQGLQFLFEYFSETQRNKGNFPGRFSGRQFSNSRSEMNVSTLELGDSALYLCASSSASTDTQYFGPGTRLTVL.

Only one count was recorded for this clone. This sequence joins TRBV14 and TRBJ2-7, with TRBD2 as a possible D gene (5 bases). The germline V gene has CDR1 SGHDN and CDR2 FVKESK. The CDR3 covers 15 residues. Deletions cut 0 bases from V and 0 bases from J, with 9 bases between. The CDR3 DNA is TGTGCCAGCAGCCAAGATGAGGCGGGCTCCTACGAGCAGTACTTC. Translation: CASSQDEAGSYEQYF.

The rearrangement uses TRBV18 and TRBJ2-7; D ambiguous. The CDR3 loop spans 14 amino acids. Looked up from germline, CDR1 is KGHSH and CDR2 is LQKENI. V dropped 8 bases and J dropped 7 bases, with 21 bases sitting between them. The CDR3 is CASLRSDGLGEQYF. The CDR3 DNA reads as TGTGCCAGCCTCCGGTCCGATGGCCTGGGGGAGCAGTACTTC.

The chain uses TRBV7-6 and TRBJ2-7; D is unresolved. The CDR3 extends over 16 amino acids. Trimming removed 1 base at V and 0 bases at J, with 13 bases between. CDR1 is SGHVS, CDR2 FNYEAQ, per germline. CDR3 amino acids: CASSLGVGKGSYEQYF. The CDR3, as DNA: TGTGCCAGCAGCTTAGGAGTGGGAAAGGGCTCCTACGAGCAGTACTTC. Complete variable domain (other parts from reference TRBV7-6 and TRBJ2-7): GAGVSQSPRYKVTKRGQDVALRCDPISGHVSLYWYRQALGQGPEFLTYFNYEAQQDKSGLPNDRFSAERPEGSISTLTIQRTEQRDSAMYRCASSLGVGKGSYEQYFGPGTRLTVT.

The chain recombines TRBV6-5 with TRBJ2-3, with D perhaps TRBD1 (6 bases). From germline, CDR1 is MNHEY and CDR2 SVGAGI. V was shortened by 3 bases and J by 3 bases, with 10 bases between the two germline ends. This CDR3 has 14 residues. The CDR3 reads CASSYHRETDTQYF. CDR3 in DNA: TGTGCCAGCAGTTATCACAGGGAAACAGATACGCAGTATTTT.

This chain connects TRBV5-6 to TRBJ1-4, with TRBD1 as a possible D gene (5 bases). V lost 4 bases and J 4 bases, leaving 14 bases between the germline ends. There are 15 residues in the CDR3. Germline CDR1 SGHDT, CDR2 YYEEEE. CDR3 protein: CASSLRDWSNEKLFF. The CDR3, as DNA: TGTGCCAGCAGCCTCAGGGATTGGAGTAATGAAAAACTGTTTTTT.

The gene calls are TRBV7-2 and TRBJ1-2; 7 bases match TRBD1. Germline values: CDR1 SGHTA, CDR2 FQGNSA. The CDR3 is 14 residues long. V shed 8 bases, J shed 7 bases, and the junction held 13 bases outside the gene matches. CDR3: CASGFSGTAGGYTF. CDR3 sequence (DNA): TGTGCCAGCGGATTTTCCGGGACAGCCGGTGGCTACACCTTC.

V is TRBV21-1 and J is TRBJ2-5; the D call TRBD1 from the table was never checked on the DNA. TRBV21-1 is a known pseudogene. This CDR3 is built from 17 residues. The CDR3 nucleotides read TGTGCCAGCAGCATAGGGCAGGGCCTAACCCACCAAGAGACCCAGTACTTC. This sequence encodes CASSIGQGLTHQETQYF.

The gene calls are TRBV25-1 and TRBJ1-3; D is perhaps TRBD1 (6 bases). V was trimmed by 6 bases and J by 0 bases, leaving 15 bases between them. Germline-derived CDR1 and CDR2 are MGHDK and SYGVNS. The CDR3 runs 16 residues. DNA of the CDR3: TGTGCCAGCAGCCGACTGGGGGCCGGCTCTGGAAACACCATATATTTT. Amino acids: CASSRLGAGSGNTIYF. Using reference TRBV25-1 and TRBJ1-3 for the parts outside the CDR3, the full variable domain is EADIYQTPRYLVIGTGKKITLECSQTMGHDKMYWYQQDPGMELHLIHYSYGVNSTEKGDLSSESTVSRIRTEHFPLTLESARPSHTSQYLCASSRLGAGSGNTIYFGEGSWLTVV.

The chain couples TRBV10-3 to TRBJ1-5, with 9 bases fitting TRBD1. The V and J ends lost 0 bases and 0 bases, in that order; junction bases with no gene match: 6. The CDR3 has 18 amino acids. The germline V gene encodes CDR1 ENHRY and CDR2 SYGVKD. CDR3 sequence reads: CAISESGTGRNSNQPQHF. The CDR3 DNA follows: TGTGCCATCAGTGAGTCTGGGACAGGGAGGAATAGCAATCAGCCCCAGCATTTT.

This rearrangement joins TRBV18 to TRBJ2-2; 11 bases line up with TRBD2. Germline CDR1 reads KGHSH; CDR2 reads LQKENI. V lost 6 bases and J lost 3; bases outside the gene matches: 27. There are 23 residues in the CDR3. The CDR3 here is CASSTGTGKSKLLAGVYTGELFF. CDR3 DNA: TGTGCCAGCTCGACCGGGACAGGGAAATCAAAACTACTAGCGGGAGTTTACACCGGGGAGCTGTTTTTT.

This rearrangement joins TRBV28 to TRBJ1-2; no reliable D call. Germline CDR1 is MDHEN and CDR2 is SYDVKM. This CDR3 spans 13 amino acids. Between the trimmed V and J ends, which lost 10 bases and 0 bases, there was a span of 12 bases. The CDR3 region is CATPNYANYGYTF. The CDR3 nucleotides read TGTGCCACCCCGAATTATGCTAACTATGGCTACACCTTC.

This clone was counted between two and nine times. V gene TRBV28 combines with J gene TRBJ1-1; D uncertain. In germline, CDR1 is MDHEN, CDR2 SYDVKM. V lost 4 bases, J lost 4 bases, and 7 bases lay in between. The CDR3 is made up of 12 amino acids. The CDR3 nucleotides read TGTGCCAGCAGTTCCCCCTTCACTGAAGCTTTCTTT. Translation: CASSSPFTEAFF.

The chain couples TRBV7-6 to TRBJ2-7, with 7 bases identical to TRBD2. With 5 bases clipped from V and 0 bases from J, the junction kept 1 base outside the gene matches. The CDR3 runs to 13 residues. Germline CDR1 and CDR2: SGHVS and FNYEAQ. The CDR3: CASSRDYSYEQYF. The CDR3 nucleotides read TGTGCCAGCAGCCGGGACTACTCCTACGAGCAGTACTTC.

This chain joins TRBV27 and TRBJ1-5; D call uncertain. The germline V and J ends were trimmed by 6 bases and 4 bases, with 13 bases remaining between them. This CDR3 is 14 amino acids long. Germline V CDR1 and CDR2: MNHEY, SMNVEV (reference sequence). The CDR3 DNA follows: TGTGCCAGCAGAAGGACGGTCAGGAATCAGCCCCAGCATTTT. It yields the protein CASRRTVRNQPQHF.

The chain combines TRBV28 with TRBJ2-7, with TRBD2 identical over 8 bases. This CDR3 has 14 residues. Trimming removed 3 bases from V and 9 bases from J; junction bases left unmatched: 10. Germline assignment: CDR1 MDHEN and CDR2 SYDVKM. Here the CDR3 reads CASSFRREVRPQYF. CDR3 coding DNA: TGTGCCAGCAGTTTCCGGCGGGAGGTTCGTCCGCAGTACTTC. Drawing the rest from reference TRBV28 and TRBJ2-7, the complete variable domain is DVKVTQSSRYLVKRTGEKVFLECVQDMDHENMFWYRQDPGLGLRLIYFSYDVKMKEKGDIPEGYSVSREKKERFSLILESASTNQTSMYLCASSFRREVRPQYFGPGTRLTVT.

This chain uses TRBV9 with TRBJ2-7; a weak D match, TRBD2 (7 bases). The CDR3 consists of 13 residues. Germline V gene lookup returns CDR1 SGDLS and CDR2 YYNGEE. Deletions cut 4 bases from V and 5 bases from J, with 13 bases between. In nucleotides, the CDR3 is TGTGCCAGCAGCCTTACAGGGACTAACGAGCAGTACTTC. Translating it yields CASSLTGTNEQYF. Together with reference TRBV9 and TRBJ2-7, the CDR3 gives the full variable domain: DSGVTQTPKHLITATGQRVTLRCSPRSGDLSVYWYQQSLDQGLQFLIQYYNGEERAKGNILERFSAQQFPDLHSELNLSSLELGDSALYFCASSLTGTNEQYFGPGTRLTVT.

This sequence joins TRBV7-3 and TRBJ2-7; 9 bases align to TRBD1. V was pared by 3 bases and J by 5 bases, with 8 bases of the junction left unmatched. The CDR3 is made up of 15 amino acids. Germline V lookup: CDR1 SGHTA, CDR2 FQGTGA. CDR3 amino acids: CASSLDGQGYNEQYF. The CDR3 DNA reads TGTGCCAGCAGCTTGGACGGACAGGGGTACAACGAGCAGTACTTC. The full variable domain, completed using reference TRBV7-3 and TRBJ2-7, is GAGVSQTPSNKVTEKGKYVELRCDPISGHTALYWYRQSLGQGPEFLIYFQGTGAADDSGLPNDRFFAVRPEGSVSTLKIQRTERGDSAVYLCASSLDGQGYNEQYFGPGTRLTVT.

V usage is TRBV4-1 and J usage is TRBJ2-5; D gene uncertain. Germline-derived CDR1 and CDR2 are MGHRA and YSYEKL. This CDR3 is 13 amino acids long. Trimming removed 3 bases from V and 4 bases from J, with 9 bases in between. This CDR3 reads CASSHPIGETQYF. The CDR3 bases are TGCGCCAGCAGCCATCCAATCGGAGAGACCCAGTACTTC.

This clone was detected a few times. The genes are TRBV27 and TRBJ2-7; D perhaps matches TRBD1 (5 bases). V lost 0 bases to trimming and J lost 2 bases, with 8 bases between them. This CDR3 contains 14 residues. Per germline, CDR1 MNHEY and CDR2 SMNVEV (reference sequence). In nucleotides, the CDR3 is TGTGCCAGCAGTTTATCCAGGGCCCCCTACGAGCAGTACTTC. Translated, it gives CASSLSRAPYEQYF.

V is TRBV10-3 and J is TRBJ2-5; 11 bases are a match to TRBD1. The CDR3 has 14 amino acids. The germline CDR1 and CDR2 sequences are ENHRY and SYGVKD. V lost 8 bases, J lost 1 base, and 3 bases stayed unmatched. The CDR3 DNA is TGTGCCATCGGGACAGGGGGGATCCAAGAGACCCAGTACTTC. Its protein product is CAIGTGGIQETQYF.